This passage covers 8 T cell receptor delta chains from one sample sequenced in a study of gamma-delta chains in newborns, infants, children. TCRdb redid clone calling on the reads using CATT. The repertoire consists of some 6,900 delta-chain clones, with 2.1% occurring once and the leading ten covering roughly 9.8%. The sequenced sample was blood. All receptors derive from a child who was a newborn, infant or young child, either healthy, febrile or measles-vaccinated (not recorded which).

Remarks on this clone: TCRdb pairs this DNA with a much larger clone's protein that differs at residue 12, likely a read error; the protein shown was translated from the DNA. The V gene is TRDV2, the J gene TRDJ3; 10 bases agree with TRDD3. The CDR3 contains 18 residues. Germline V gene sequence: CDR1 GEAIGNYY, CDR2 EKD. The CDR3 sequence: CACDTVGGYSWGTRQMFF. CDR3 coding DNA: TGTGCCTGTGACACTGTTGGGGGATACTCCTGGGGCACCCGACAGATGTTTTTC.

This clone is judged medium-sized (0.01 to 0.1%). At one end the junction does not follow the germline gene, possibly because of a read error. This same CDR3 is encoded by further DNA sequences in the sample. The V call is TRDV2, the J call TRDJ3; the match to TRDD3 covers 10 bases. CDR1 and CDR2 from the germline V gene are GEAIGNYY and EKD. CDR3 length: 18 residues. CDR3 sequence (DNA): TGTGCCTGTGACACCGGGGGATACGGGTCCTGGGACGCCCGACAGATGTTTTTC. This sequence encodes CACDTGGYGSWDARQMFF.

The table lists this clone with a few counts. A read error is possible here, since a much larger clone lies one base away. The V call is TRDV2, the J call TRDJ3, with 9 bases lining up with TRDD3. The J segment lost 0 bases and the V segment lost 3 bases, leaving 11 bases of the junction unmatched. The CDR3 has 20 amino acids. Per the germline V gene, CDR1 is GEAIGNYY and CDR2 is EKD. The CDR3 nucleotides are TGTGCCTGTGACTCTTCCTGGGGGATGCGCAGCTCCTGGGACACCCGACAGATGTTTTTC. Protein: CACDSSWGMRSSWDTRQMFF.

In this sample, this clone turned up a few times. Given a much more abundant clone one base away, this may be a read error. Other DNA sequences within the sample encode an identical CDR3. The chain employs TRDV2 and TRDJ3; TRDD3 aligns across 9 bases. Germline loops: CDR1 GEAIGNYY, CDR2 EKD. The length of the CDR3 is 20 residues. CDR3 sequence (DNA): TGTGCCTGTGACACCTGGGGGATATCGAGCAGCTCCTGGGACACCCGCCAGATGTTTTTC. Translating gives CACDTWGISSSSWDTRQMFF.

With respect to this clone: TCRdb's entry gives the protein of a much larger clone, which mismatches this DNA's translation at residue 11, likely from a read error; the protein reported here is translated from the DNA. The chain recombines TRDV3 with TRDJ3; D is perhaps TRDD3 (6 bases). Looked up from germline, CDR1 is TVYSNPD and CDR2 is GDNSRS (reference sequence). This CDR3 is built from 17 residues. This CDR3 is CAFSGGTDSWGTRQMFF. For the CDR3, the DNA is TGTGCCTTCTCGGGGGGGACAGACTCCTGGGGCACCCGACAGATGTTTTTC.

A note on this clone: This may be a read error, as it is one base from a much larger clone. Other DNA sequences within the sample encode an identical CDR3. V and J are TRDV2 and TRDJ2, with a weak D call TRDD3 (6 bases). The CDR3 is 16 residues long. In germline, CDR1 is GEAIGNYY, CDR2 EKD. In nucleotides, the CDR3 is TGTGCCTGTGACACCTTGGGGGGCCGTTTGACGGCACAACTCTTCTTT. Amino acids: CACDTLGGRLTAQLFF.

This clone was found a few times. A much larger clone is a single base away; this may be a read error. V usage is TRDV2 and J usage is TRDJ3; 11 bases fit TRDD3. Germline V CDR1 and CDR2: GEAIGNYY, EKD. The CDR3 runs to 20 residues. Written as DNA, the CDR3 is TGTGCCCGTGACCCCCCATTTACTGGGGGATACTCCTGGGACACCCGACAGATGTTTTTC. Translating gives CARDPPFTGGYSWDTRQMFF.

This clone turned up a few times. A far larger clone is a single base away, which makes a read error likely. V and J are TRDV2 and TRDJ2; the match to TRDD3 covers 11 bases. The J segment lost 0 bases and the V segment lost 5 bases, leaving 4 bases of the junction unmatched. The germline V gene has CDR1 GEAIGNYY and CDR2 EKD. There are 16 residues in the CDR3. CDR3 protein: CACGVLGDTLTAQLFF. The CDR3 DNA reads TGTGCCTGTGGCGTACTGGGGGATACTTTGACAGCACAACTCTTCTTT.